These T cell receptor beta chains were read from a single sample in a study of Tregs in tolerant kidney transplant recipients. Only in-frame clones appear in the TCRdb table, and some are missing; sequencing was by immunoSEQ multiplex PCR. Here the sample spans about 240,000 clones, about 80% being singletons. Material for sequencing was CD4+ T cells from blood. These receptor sequences come from a human donor in good health. The CDR3 runs from the conserved cysteine through the conserved F or W. D genes are given only for firm matches. Clone size appears in some rows only: once, few, many, or a class for an expanded clone.

>once|NA|TRBV5-1|TRBJ2-3|13
CASSSGGTDTQYF
TGCGCCAGCAGCTCTGGCGGTACAGATACGCAGTATTTT
>NA|NA|TRBV6-5|TRBJ2-7|14
CASSYGRHSYEQYF
TGTGCCAGCAGTTACGGGCGGCACTCCTACGAGCAGTACTTC
>NA|NA|TRBV18|TRBJ1-5|16
CASSPGSGLTNQPQHF
TGTGCCAGCTCACCAGGGTCAGGCCTCACTAATCAGCCCCAGCATTTT
>NA|NA|TRBV7-8|TRBJ2-6|15
CASSLYRVGANVLTF
TGTGCCAGCAGCTTATATAGGGTTGGGGCCAACGTCCTGACTTTC
>once|TRBD2|TRBV15|TRBJ2-5|15
CATRITSGSLGTQYF
TGTGCCACCAGGATAACTAGCGGGTCGCTGGGGACCCAGTACTTC
>NA|NA|TRBV10-1|TRBJ2-3|15
CASHPGGGKTDTQYF
TGCGCCAGCCACCCCGGAGGGGGTAAAACAGATACGCAGTATTTT
>NA|TRBD1|TRBV30|TRBJ2-5|16
CAWQPTLQGSKETQYF
TGTGCCTGGCAACCTACCTTACAGGGGTCAAAAGAGACCCAGTACTTC
>NA|NA|TRBV9|TRBJ1-3|15
CASSVSFGSGNTIYF
TGTGCCAGCAGCGTCTCCTTTGGCTCTGGAAACACCATATATTTT
>NA|NA|TRBV5-6|TRBJ2-7|15
CASSLWGHVAYEQYF
TGTGCCAGCAGCTTGTGGGGACACGTAGCCTACGAGCAGTACTTC
>few|NA|TRBV7-2|TRBJ1-1|13
CASSLERVTEAFF
TGTGCCAGCAGCTTAGAACGGGTCACTGAAGCTTTCTTT
>NA|NA|TRBV7-9|TRBJ2-3|11
CASSGPDTQYF
TGTGCCAGCAGCGGCCCAGATACGCAGTATTTT
>NA|TRBD2|TRBV18|TRBJ2-5|15
CASSPGLAGEETQYF
TGTGCCAGCTCTCCGGGACTAGCGGGAGAAGAGACCCAGTACTTC
>NA|NA|TRBV29-1|TRBJ1-1|14
CSALIRGGNTEAFF
TGCAGCGCTCTGATTAGGGGCGGCAACACTGAAGCTTTCTTT
>NA|NA|TRBV7-3|TRBJ1-4|11
CASSLYEKLFF
TGTGCCAGCAGCTTATATGAAAAACTGTTTTTT